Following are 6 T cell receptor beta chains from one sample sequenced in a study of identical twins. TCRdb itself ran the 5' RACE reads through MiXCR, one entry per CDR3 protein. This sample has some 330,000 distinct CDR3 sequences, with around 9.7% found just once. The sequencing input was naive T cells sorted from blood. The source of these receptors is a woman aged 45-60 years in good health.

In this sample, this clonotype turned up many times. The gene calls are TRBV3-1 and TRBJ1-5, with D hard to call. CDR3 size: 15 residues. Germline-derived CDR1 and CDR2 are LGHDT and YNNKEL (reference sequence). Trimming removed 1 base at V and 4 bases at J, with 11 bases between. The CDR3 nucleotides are TGTGCCAGCAGCCAAGGGGTACAGAGAAATCAGCCCCAGCATTTT. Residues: CASSQGVQRNQPQHF.

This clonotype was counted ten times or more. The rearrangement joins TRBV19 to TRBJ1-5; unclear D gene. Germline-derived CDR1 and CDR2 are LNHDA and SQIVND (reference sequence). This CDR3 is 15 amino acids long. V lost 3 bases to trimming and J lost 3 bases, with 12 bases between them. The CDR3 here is CASSMWESSNQPQHF. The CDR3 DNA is TGTGCCAGTAGTATGTGGGAGTCCTCCAATCAGCCCCAGCATTTT. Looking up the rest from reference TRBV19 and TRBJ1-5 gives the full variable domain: DGGITQSPKYLFRKEGQNVTLSCEQNLNHDAMYWYRQDPGQGLRLIYYSQIVNDFQKGDIAEGYSVSREKKESFPLTVTSAQKNPTAFYLCASSMWESSNQPQHFGDGTRLSIL.

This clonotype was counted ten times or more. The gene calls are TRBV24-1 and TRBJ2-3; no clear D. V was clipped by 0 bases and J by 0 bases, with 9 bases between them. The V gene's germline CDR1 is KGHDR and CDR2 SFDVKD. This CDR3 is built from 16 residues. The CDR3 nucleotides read TGTGCCACCAGTGATTTGGCTACTCGCAGCACAGATACGCAGTATTTT. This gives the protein CATSDLATRSTDTQYF.

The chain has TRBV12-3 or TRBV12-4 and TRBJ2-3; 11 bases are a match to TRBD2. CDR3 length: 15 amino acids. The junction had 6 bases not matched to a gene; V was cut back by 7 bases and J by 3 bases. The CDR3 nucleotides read TGTGCCAGCACCCTAGGGACTAGCGGAACAGATACGCAGTATTTT. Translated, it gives CASTLGTSGTDTQYF.

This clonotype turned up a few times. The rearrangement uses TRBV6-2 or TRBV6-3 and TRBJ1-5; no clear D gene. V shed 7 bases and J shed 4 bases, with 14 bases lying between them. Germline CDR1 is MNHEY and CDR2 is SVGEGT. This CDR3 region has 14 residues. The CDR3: CASTQLGPNQPQHF. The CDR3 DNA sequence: TGTGCCAGCACGCAGCTCGGCCCTAATCAGCCCCAGCATTTT.

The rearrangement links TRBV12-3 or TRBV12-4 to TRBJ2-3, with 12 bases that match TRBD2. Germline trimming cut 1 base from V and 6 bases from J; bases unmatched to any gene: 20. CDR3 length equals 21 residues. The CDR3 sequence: CASSLEPRVGLTSGSLDTQYF. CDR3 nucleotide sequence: TGTGCCAGCAGTTTAGAGCCCCGGGTGGGGTTGACTAGCGGGAGCCTGGATACGCAGTATTTT.